One T cell receptor (beta chain) is described in this entry. This clonotype came up many times. Its binding antigen is unknown. No per-base quality is available; no much larger clone lies one base away. The sample's time point label, decoded: patch test 1, 2 weeks after DPC sensitization. The treatment or condition label, read with the paper, signifies: therapeutic diphenylcyclopropenone sensitization with weekly scalp DPC. At each patch-test visit, blood was drawn before the patch test was applied. To be eligible, patients had to be aged 18 to 70, diagnosed with alopecia and judged suitable for DPC therapy, while pregnant patients were excluded. Total RNA was isolated from unfractionated whole blood collected in Tempus Blood RNA tubes. V loses 0 bases of germline sequence and J loses 3 bases, and the interval between the two ends is 14 bases. Its CDR3 holds 16 amino acids, cysteine through phenylalanine. Of the read, only the CDR3 DNA is kept; its 48 bases are in frame from base 1. CDR1 and CDR2 (MNHEY, SVGEGT) derive from the germline V gene.

This sample stems from a study of human T cells and chemical hapten exposure (dated by TCRdb to about 2021). Notes on the research overall: For sensitization, 2% DPC in acetone was applied to a 2 cm by 2 cm area of upper inner arm skin. Patients additionally received weekly therapeutic DPC doses to the scalp throughout the approximately 24-week study period. Patch testing was performed on the upper back with Finn chambers containing 0.01% DPC, and the patch tests were scored after 6 days according to International Contact Dermatitis Research Group standards. The mostly female patient cohort included alopecia areata with under or over 50% scalp involvement, alopecia totalis and alopecia universalis. Libraries were pooled for sequencing, and variation in per-sample TCR yields was attributed mainly to small differences in library volumes within the pool. The study tracked peripheral blood TCR repertoire changes in vivo during primary and secondary sensitization to the hapten diphenylcyclopropenone (DPC) in alopecia patients. Blood samples were taken from patients before sensitization (week 0) and at 2, 6 and about 24 weeks after DPC sensitization. Blood for TCR sequencing was provided by twenty-nine alopecia patients at one to four time points (pre-sensitization, 2, 6 and 24 weeks). Overall results and qualifications from the work: After repeated subsampling, the strength of the expansion versus patch-test correlation and the threshold at which it became significant changed. The number of TCRs above 1 in 1000 frequency did not change with DPC sensitization; there was no evidence of global repertoire structure alterations. Compared with pre-sensitization or healthy control sets, expanded TCRs formed significantly more large CDR3 similarity clusters, which is consistent with antigen-driven responses. Because every patient had alopecia, a presumed autoimmune disease, the patients' immune response might differ from that of healthy individuals. The number of PT1 expanded TCRs positively correlated with patch test score, significant at thresholds 8, 16 and 32 but not 4.

Libraries came from RACE. Sequencer: NextSeq 500. During library preparation, unique molecular identifiers were attached to individual cDNA molecules so that TCRs could be counted quantitatively and reproducibly. From each blood RNA sample, both TCR alpha and TCR beta chains were sequenced. The authors' pipeline ran thus. Samples had a median of about 96,000 TCRs, with a range from roughly 20,000 to 690,600. The Decombinator software suite was used to annotate the V, J and CDR3 of the TCR reads. To make PS versus PT1 abundance plots, every sample was subsampled to the same number of TCRs (28,000). Expanded TCRs were defined as absent before sensitization and observed at least eight times at the 2-week time point. TCRdb trimmed the raw reads at Q25, called clones with MiXCR and kept productive beta chains. Rows merge per CDR3 protein into single entries with the most common DNA and genes. TCRdb assigned the V and J calls; the authors' analysis was not used. The sample table lists 300,000 to 350,000 distinct CDR3 sequences, about 7% of them with a count of one. In total, the top ten clones hold 7.5% to 9% of the sample.

In this chain, TRBV6-2 or TRBV6-3 is recombined with TRBJ1-1, and possibly TRBD1, on 6 matching bases. This receptor was obtained from a woman under 30 with alopecia areata. Some clones in this sample may be carry-over from other donors' samples. Here the sequenced sample was whole blood, taken in connection with sensitization to the hapten diphenylcyclopropenone (DPC). The CDR3 in this case is CASSYSWTAFDTEAFF. DNA sequence: TGTGCCAGCAGTTACTCGTGGACAGCCTTTGACACTGAAGCTTTCTTT.